The present T cell receptor (beta chain) was sequenced within a study of T cell responses to AZD1222 COVID-19 vaccine. General study findings and limits: The donor cohort was predominantly white British with a female majority, and clonal diversity may have been underestimated. CD4 TCRs linked to vaccination spanned spike, dominating at 160-218 and 743-854.

The table came from immunoSEQ multiplex PCR; TCRdb's copy has only in-frame clones and leaves some out. The repertoire holds around 180,000 clones, 87% seen once, with about 2.8% in the top ten. Points on this clone: The antigen remains undetermined.

V lost 7 bases, J lost 10 bases, and 7 bases stayed unmatched. The CDR3 covers 12 residues. This rearrangement joins TRBV12-3 or TRBV12-4 to TRBJ2-3, with 8 nucleotides matching TRBD2. The receptor was isolated from an adult in good health. The material sequenced was peripheral blood, taken on day 0 of AZD1222 vaccination. In nucleotides, the CDR3 is TGTGCCAGCAAACGGGAGGGGAATGCGCAGTATTTT. Protein sequence: CASKREGNAQYF.